What follows is one TCR beta chain and its context. Antigen: not known. The sample has other DNA sequences that encode this CDR3 too. Clones were sequenced by immunoSEQ multiplex PCR, and TCRdb holds only the in-frame ones, with some missing. The repertoire holds under 8,500 clones, with roughly 64% as singletons. Across a few donor pairs, the naive, memory, effector memory and TEMRA subsets were sequenced without stimulation. This sample was included in a study of siplizumab effects on memory and regulatory T cells. Findings and caveats of the study: A minor fraction of alloreactive clones, and no more, mapped to unstimulated subsets. Naive T cells were seemingly more diverse than memory cells, and major contributions to the alloresponse seemed to be made by them. Alloreactive sequences traceable to unstimulated CD4+ memory cells were significantly reduced by siplizumab.

Germline CDR1 is MRHNA and CDR2 is SNTAGT. Trimming pared 0 bases from V and 1 base from J, leaving 5 bases between. The CDR3 covers 14 residues. The V gene is TRBV6-4, the J gene TRBJ2-3; D gene unclear. The sequencing input was effector memory CD8+ T cells sorted from blood. As for subset: unstimulated CD8+ effector memory T cells. The TCR originated in a human donor in good health. CDR3 sequence: CASSDSRGTDTQYF. The CDR3 DNA is TGTGCCAGCAGTGACTCGAGAGGCACAGATACGCAGTATTTT.